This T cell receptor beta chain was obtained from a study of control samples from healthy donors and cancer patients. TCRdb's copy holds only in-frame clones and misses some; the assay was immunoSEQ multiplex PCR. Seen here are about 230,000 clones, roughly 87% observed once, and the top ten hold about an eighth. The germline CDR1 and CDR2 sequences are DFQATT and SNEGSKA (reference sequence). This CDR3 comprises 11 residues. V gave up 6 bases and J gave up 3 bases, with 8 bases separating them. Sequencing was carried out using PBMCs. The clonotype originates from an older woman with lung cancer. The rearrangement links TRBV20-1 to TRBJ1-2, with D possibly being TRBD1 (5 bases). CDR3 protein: CSAGTDYGYTF. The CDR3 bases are TGCAGTGCGGGGACGGACTATGGCTACACCTTC.